A single sample gave rise to the 13 T cell receptor beta chains below, sequenced in a study of blood T cell repertoires in COVID-19. Assay used: immunoSEQ multiplex PCR; TCRdb lists only in-frame clones, some missing. The sample records 150,000 or so clones, approximately 74% being singletons. Sequenced input: peripheral blood. Receptors originate from a woman in her seventies with acute or convalescent COVID-19.

Remarks on this clone: The sample has other DNA sequences that encode this CDR3 too. The chain is built from TRBV11-3 and TRBJ1-1, with D tentatively TRBD1 (5 bases). CDR3 length: 13 residues. CDR1 and CDR2 from the germline V gene are SGHNT and YENEEA. Trimming pared 5 bases from V and 1 base from J, leaving 8 bases between. For the CDR3, the DNA is TGTGCCAGCAGCCTTCAGGGGAACACTGAAGCTTTCTTT. Translation: CASSLQGNTEAFF. Together with reference TRBV11-3 and TRBJ1-1, the CDR3 gives the full variable domain: EAGVVQSPRYKIIEKKQPVAFWCNPISGHNTLYWYLQNLGQGPELLIRYENEEAVDDSQLPKDRFSAERLKGVDSTLKIQPAELGDSAVYLCASSLQGNTEAFFGQGTRLTVV.

V usage is TRBV19 and J usage is TRBJ1-2; possible D gene TRBD1, 6 bases. The CDR3 loop spans 14 amino acids. Deletions cut 6 bases from V and 0 bases from J, with 11 bases between. Germline V gene sequence: CDR1 LNHDA, CDR2 SQIVND (reference sequence). The CDR3 region has the DNA TGTGCCAGTAGAGAGACAGGAGCTAACTATGGCTACACCTTC. Encoded protein: CASRETGANYGYTF.

Written as DNA, the CDR3 is TGTGCCAGCAGCCTTAGTGGGACTCCACTCGGCTCCTACAATGAGCAGTTCTTC. This codes for CASSLSGTPLGSYNEQFF. V gene TRBV7-2 combines with J gene TRBJ2-1, with D maybe TRBD2 (6 bases). The CDR3 totals 18 residues. CDR1 and CDR2 from the germline V gene are SGHTA and FQGNSA. Trimming took 5 bases from V and 0 from J, leaving 20 bases between them.

The chain couples TRBV18 to TRBJ2-5, with D perhaps matching TRBD1 (5 bases). Germline assignment: CDR1 KGHSH and CDR2 LQKENI. The V gene lost 2 bases and the J gene lost 2 bases, with 6 bases spanning the gap. The CDR3 is 13 amino acids. The DNA of the CDR3 is TGTGCCAGCTCACCAGGGGCACAAGAGACCCAGTACTTC. As protein: CASSPGAQETQYF.

This sequence joins TRBV19 and TRBJ1-5; D is ambiguous. CDR1 LNHDA and CDR2 SQIVND come from the germline V gene (reference sequence). Trimming removed 2 bases from V and 8 bases from J, with 16 bases in between. This CDR3 is 15 amino acids long. This chain's CDR3 is CASSITGMPEEPQHF. CDR3 DNA sequence: TGTGCCAGTAGTATAACGGGAATGCCTGAAGAGCCCCAGCATTTT.

V gene TRBV7-9 combines with J gene TRBJ2-5, with 7 bases that match TRBD2. With V trimmed by 5 bases and J by 1 base, 7 bases remained unmatched. Germline assignment: CDR1 SEHNR and CDR2 FQNEAQ (reference sequence). The CDR3 sequence is 15 residues long. CDR3 DNA sequence: TGTGCCAGCAGCGTTAGCGGGCGAACCCAAGAGACCCAGTACTTC. This encodes CASSVSGRTQETQYF.

A few counts support this clone. The chain joins TRBV7-2 to TRBJ2-7; TRBD1 matches at 8 bases. The germline gives CDR1 SGHTA, CDR2 FQGNSA. The length of the CDR3 is 15 residues. V gave up 4 bases and J gave up 1 base; unmatched junction bases: 6. The CDR3 protein is CASSSSGTGSYEQYF. The CDR3 bases are TGTGCCAGCAGCTCGTCCGGGACAGGTTCCTACGAGCAGTACTTC.

CDR3 sequence: CASSPQDRGRTDEQFF. The CDR3 bases are TGTGCCAGCAGCCCCCAGGACAGGGGGCGCACCGATGAGCAGTTCTTC. The chain carries TRBV3-1 (or the pseudogene TRBV3-2) and TRBJ2-1; 11 bases fit TRBD1. The CDR3 loop spans 16 amino acids. After removal of 4 bases from V and 8 bases from J, the junction contained 10 bases not matched to a gene. In germline, CDR1 is LGHDT, CDR2 YNNKEL (reference sequence).

The chain has TRBV11-2 and TRBJ2-5, with TRBD2 identical over 10 bases. Per germline, CDR1 SGHAT and CDR2 FQNNGV. With V trimmed by 2 bases and J by 4 bases, 4 bases remained unmatched. The CDR3 is made up of 15 amino acids. This chain's CDR3 is CASSLTSGMAETQYF. In nucleotides, the CDR3 is TGTGCCAGCAGCTTAACTAGCGGGATGGCAGAGACCCAGTACTTC. Full variable domain (missing parts from reference TRBV11-2 and TRBJ2-5): EAGVAQSPRYKIIEKRQSVAFWCNPISGHATLYWYQQILGQGPKLLIQFQNNGVVDDSQLPKDRFSAERLKGVDSTLKIQPAKLEDSAVYLCASSLTSGMAETQYFGPGTRLLVL.

This chain connects TRBV9 to TRBJ2-7; D perhaps matches TRBD1 (5 bases). V was cut by 0 bases and J by 0 bases, with 10 bases left in between. The CDR3 spans 15 residues. Per germline, CDR1 SGDLS and CDR2 YYNGEE. The CDR3 reads CASSVGGVPSYEQYF. The CDR3 DNA reads TGTGCCAGCAGCGTAGGGGGCGTTCCCTCCTACGAGCAGTACTTC.

This chain connects TRBV19 to TRBJ2-3; 10 bases map to TRBD2. The V gene's germline CDR1 is LNHDA and CDR2 SQIVND (reference sequence). With V trimmed by 2 bases and J by 5 bases, 7 bases remained unmatched. The CDR3 runs to 16 residues. In DNA form, the CDR3 reads TGTGCCAGTAGTATACGGCTAGCGGGAGTTGAAGATACGCAGTATTTT. It codes for CASSIRLAGVEDTQYF.

This clone was counted a few times. J is TRBJ2-7 and V is TRBV19; D perhaps matches TRBD1 (5 bases). CDR1 LNHDA and CDR2 SQIVND come from the germline V gene (reference sequence). The CDR3 sequence is 13 residues long. The ends were cut back, 4 bases at V and 0 bases at J, with 7 bases in the middle. CDR3 nucleotide sequence: TGTGCCAGTAGTAGGGGCACCTCCTACGAGCAGTACTTC. Its protein is CASSRGTSYEQYF.

The gene calls are TRBV7-3 and TRBJ2-3, with 14 bases identical to TRBD2. CDR3 length: 19 residues. V was clipped by 0 bases and J by 0 bases; unmatched bases: 5. Germline V gene sequence: CDR1 SGHTA, CDR2 FQGTGA. The CDR3 sequence is CASSLTGTSGRRSTDTQYF. CDR3 coding DNA: TGTGCCAGCAGCTTAACAGGGACTAGCGGGAGACGAAGCACAGATACGCAGTATTTT.